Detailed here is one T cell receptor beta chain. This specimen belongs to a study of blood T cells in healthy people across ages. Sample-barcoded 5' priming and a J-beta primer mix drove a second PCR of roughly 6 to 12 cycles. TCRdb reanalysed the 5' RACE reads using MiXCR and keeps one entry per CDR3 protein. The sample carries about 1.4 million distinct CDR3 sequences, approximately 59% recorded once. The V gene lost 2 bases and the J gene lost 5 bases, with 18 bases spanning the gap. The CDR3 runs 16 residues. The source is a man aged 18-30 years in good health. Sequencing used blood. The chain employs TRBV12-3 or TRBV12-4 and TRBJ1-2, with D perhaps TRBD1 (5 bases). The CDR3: CASSLNEKGLGYGYTF. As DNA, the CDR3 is TGTGCCAGCAGTTTAAACGAGAAGGGACTAGGATATGGCTACACCTTC.